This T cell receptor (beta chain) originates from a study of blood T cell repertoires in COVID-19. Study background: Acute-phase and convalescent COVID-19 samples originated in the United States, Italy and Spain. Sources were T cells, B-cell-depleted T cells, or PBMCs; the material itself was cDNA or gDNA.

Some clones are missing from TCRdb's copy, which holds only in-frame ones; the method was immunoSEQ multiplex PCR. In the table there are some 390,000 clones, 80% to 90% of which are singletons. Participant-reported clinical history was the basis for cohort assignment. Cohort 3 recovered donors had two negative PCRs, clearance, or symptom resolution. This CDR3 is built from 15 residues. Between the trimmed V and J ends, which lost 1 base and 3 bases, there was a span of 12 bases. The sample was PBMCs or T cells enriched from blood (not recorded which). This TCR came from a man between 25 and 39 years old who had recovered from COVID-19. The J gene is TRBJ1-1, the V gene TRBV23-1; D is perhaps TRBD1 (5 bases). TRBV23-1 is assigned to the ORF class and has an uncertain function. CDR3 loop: CASSQLEGRYTEAFF. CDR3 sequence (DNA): TGCGCCAGCAGTCAATTGGAGGGGAGGTACACTGAAGCTTTCTTT.